The sequence of this TCR beta chain was determined in a study of blood T cells in healthy people across ages. Study-wide results and caveats: Calculation of diversity from one million T cells yielded estimates considered to be underestimates.

For this clonotype: What it recognizes is unknown. A junction end diverges from the germline sequence, so it may reflect a read error.

Each donor's blood draw was approximately 10 milliliters of peripheral blood. Total RNA was extracted at no less than 5.5 micrograms per sample. For the second PCR, which ran for about 7 to 11 cycles, a sample-barcoded 5' primer and a J-beta primer mix were used. One entry per CDR3 protein, called by TCRdb with MiXCR from the 5' RACE reads. In the table there are 700,000 to 950,000 distinct CDR3 sequences, approximately 39% of which are singletons. Sequenced material: blood. The receptor's source is a woman aged 55-75 years in good health.

This CDR3 reads CASGEEGGVNEQFF. The CDR3 nucleotides read TGTGCCAGCGGTGAGGAAGGGGGGGTGAATGAGCAGTTCTTC. This chain connects TRBV6-1 to TRBJ2-1, with a weak D call TRBD2 (7 bases). The CDR3 is 14 residues long. Per germline, CDR1 MNHNS and CDR2 SASEGT.